A selection of T cell receptor beta chains follows, all from one sample in a study of T cell changes during pregnancy in multiple sclerosis. Data came from immunoSEQ multiplex PCR; TCRdb stores just in-frame clones and leaves some out. The data hold over 10,000 clones, with 88% observed a single time. Source: CD8+ T cells from peripheral blood mononuclear cells, taken in the first trimester of pregnancy. Receptors were obtained from a female donor with multiple sclerosis, enrolled in a pregnancy study. Both conserved end residues are part of each CDR3. The D gene is left open where the match is weak. Rows give clone size only sometimes, using once, few, many, or a class for an expanded clone.

NA	NA	TRBJ1-1	TRBV9	CASSVGGRGTEAFF
few	NA	TRBJ2-1	TRBV6-4	CASSAGTNNEQFF
NA	NA	TRBJ2-7	TRBV4-3	CASSQDSQTAEQYF
NA	NA	TRBJ1-1	TRBV30	CAWSGSRTEAFF
NA	NA	TRBJ2-5	TRBV29-1	CSVEDWYTQGQETQYF
few	NA	TRBJ2-2	TRBV10-3	CAISGTANTGELFF
NA	TRBD2	TRBJ2-7	TRBV4-2	CASSPQPTSGSYEQYF
NA	NA	TRBJ1-6	TRBV6-1	CASSEYGRNSPLHF
NA	TRBD1	TRBJ1-2	TRBV10-2	CASSLEQGALLYGYTF
once	NA	TRBJ2-7	TRBV6-5	CASSPGPGKYEQYF
NA	NA	TRBJ2-7	TRBV2	CASEGGEREVGEQYF
once	NA	TRBJ2-7	TRBV6-5	CASSYRGLFIFEQYF
NA	TRBD2	TRBJ2-3	TRBV4-3	CASSQDPGTSGGRGDTQYF
NA	NA	TRBJ1-1	TRBV6-1	CASSEGGSPTEAFF
NA	NA	TRBJ1-2	TRBV28	CASTDRGYYGYTF
NA	NA	TRBJ1-1	TRBV2	CASSWTPEAFF
NA	NA	TRBJ2-5	TRBV19	CATTDYPGAQYF
NA	NA	TRBJ1-5	TRBV6-6	CASSWGQGGNQPQHF
few	NA	TRBJ2-7	TRBV11-2	CASSHLKYEQYF
few	NA	TRBJ2-2	TRBV6-4	CASSETNTGELFF
NA	NA	TRBJ1-1	TRBV28	CASSLGVTWGTEAFF
NA	TRBD2	TRBJ2-1	TRBV9	CASSVHSGGSYNEQFF